Listed below are T cell receptor beta chains from one sample, sequenced in a study of beta chain features in type 1 diabetes. Measured with immunoSEQ multiplex PCR; TCRdb has only the in-frame clones, and not every one. The sample has about 350,000 clones; around a fifth are singletons. Sample: naive CD4+ T cells from blood. The receptors shown here come from a woman aged 18-30 years in good health. Each CDR3 is given with its conserved first and last residue. The order of the fields is clone size, D gene, V gene, J gene, CDR3 DNA, CDR3 protein. A D gene is named only where the DNA matches it firmly. Expanded clones get a size class; other rows say once, few or many, or leave the size out.

clone_size: few
d_call: TRBD1
v_call: TRBV10-3
j_call: TRBJ2-7
cdr3_nt: TGTGCCATCAGTACCGGGACAGAGCCCTACGAGCAGTACTTC
cdr3_aa: CAISTGTEPYEQYF

clone_size: .
d_call: .
v_call: TRBV11-2
j_call: TRBJ1-2
cdr3_nt: TGTGCCAGCAGCTCTGGCCTGAGGGACTATGGCTACACCTTC
cdr3_aa: CASSSGLRDYGYTF

clone_size: .
d_call: TRBD2
v_call: TRBV5-1
j_call: TRBJ2-5
cdr3_nt: TGCGCCAGCAGCTCGGCAGGACTAGCGGGAGAGACCCAGTACTTC
cdr3_aa: CASSSAGLAGETQYF

clone_size: few
d_call: .
v_call: TRBV2
j_call: TRBJ2-6
cdr3_nt: TGTGCCAGCAGTGAACGCTCTGGGGCCAACGTCCTGACTTTC
cdr3_aa: CASSERSGANVLTF

clone_size: .
d_call: .
v_call: TRBV30
j_call: TRBJ2-7
cdr3_nt: TGTGCCTGGAGCCTGGGGGCTCCATTCTACGAGCAGTACTTC
cdr3_aa: CAWSLGAPFYEQYF

clone_size: few
d_call: .
v_call: TRBV15
j_call: TRBJ1-2
cdr3_nt: TGTGCCACCAGCCCCCCCGCCTCGGGTTATGGCTACACCTTC
cdr3_aa: CATSPPASGYGYTF

clone_size: .
d_call: TRBD2
v_call: TRBV7-3
j_call: TRBJ2-1
cdr3_nt: TGTGCCAGCAGCTTAGGTAGCGGGAGACACAATGAGCAGTTCTTC
cdr3_aa: CASSLGSGRHNEQFF

clone_size: few
d_call: .
v_call: TRBV5-6
j_call: TRBJ2-7
cdr3_nt: TGTGCCAGCAGCTTGGCTGCGCGCGGCGAGCAGTACTTC
cdr3_aa: CASSLAARGEQYF

clone_size: .
d_call: TRBD1
v_call: TRBV12-5
j_call: TRBJ2-2
cdr3_nt: TGTGCTAGTGGTTTAGGGACAGGGGGCTTCGGGGAGCTGTTTTTT
cdr3_aa: CASGLGTGGFGELFF

clone_size: few
d_call: TRBD2
v_call: TRBV2
j_call: TRBJ2-2
cdr3_nt: TGTGCCAGCGGACTCGGGGGGGCGACCGGGGAGCTGTTTTTT
cdr3_aa: CASGLGGATGELFF

clone_size: .
d_call: .
v_call: TRBV1
j_call: TRBJ2-5
cdr3_nt: TGCACCAGCAGCCAAGTGTTCTCGCGGGAGGGCCAAGAGACCCAGTACTTC
cdr3_aa: CTSSQVFSREGQETQYF

clone_size: few
d_call: .
v_call: TRBV5-4
j_call: TRBJ2-6
cdr3_nt: TGTGCCAGCAGCTTGGACAGGATTGGCTCGTCTGGGGCCAACGTCCTGACTTTC
cdr3_aa: CASSLDRIGSSGANVLTF

clone_size: few
d_call: TRBD1
v_call: TRBV23-1
j_call: TRBJ2-7
cdr3_nt: TGCGCCAGCAGTCAATCACACTACAGGACAGGGCTCCCCTACGAGCAGTACTTC
cdr3_aa: CASSQSHYRTGLPYEQYF

clone_size: few
d_call: .
v_call: TRBV29-1
j_call: TRBJ1-3
cdr3_nt: TGCAGCGTTGAATCGGGGGGAAACACCATATATTTT
cdr3_aa: CSVESGGNTIYF

clone_size: few
d_call: TRBD1
v_call: TRBV4-3
j_call: TRBJ1-2
cdr3_nt: TGCGCCAGCAGCCAGCAGGGGGACTATGGCTACACCTTC
cdr3_aa: CASSQQGDYGYTF

clone_size: .
d_call: .
v_call: TRBV18
j_call: TRBJ2-7
cdr3_nt: TGTGCCAGCGCCTTCTCTAATACAGGTCCCTACGAGCAGTACTTC
cdr3_aa: CASAFSNTGPYEQYF

clone_size: few
d_call: .
v_call: TRBV11-2
j_call: TRBJ2-6
cdr3_nt: TGTGCCAGCAGCCCAGTGGGCAGGGGATCCGGGGCCAACGTCCTGACTTTC
cdr3_aa: CASSPVGRGSGANVLTF

clone_size: few
d_call: .
v_call: TRBV7-9
j_call: TRBJ2-7
cdr3_nt: TGTGCCAGCAGCCCCCCGGGCGGGCCAACCTACGAGCAGTACTTC
cdr3_aa: CASSPPGGPTYEQYF

clone_size: .
d_call: .
v_call: TRBV9
j_call: TRBJ1-2
cdr3_nt: TGTGCCAGCAGCGTAGCAGGGGACTATGGCTACACCTTC
cdr3_aa: CASSVAGDYGYTF

clone_size: few
d_call: .
v_call: TRBV30
j_call: TRBJ2-3
cdr3_nt: TGTGCCTGGAGTTATACAGGGTCCCCAGATACGCAGTATTTT
cdr3_aa: CAWSYTGSPDTQYF

clone_size: few
d_call: .
v_call: TRBV19
j_call: TRBJ2-5
cdr3_nt: TGTGCCAGTAGTACGAGGGCCCAAGAGACCCAGTACTTC
cdr3_aa: CASSTRAQETQYF

clone_size: .
d_call: TRBD2
v_call: TRBV30
j_call: TRBJ2-1
cdr3_nt: TGTGCCTGGGCTGGACTAGCGGGGGTGGCCAATGAGCAGTTCTTC
cdr3_aa: CAWAGLAGVANEQFF

clone_size: few
d_call: .
v_call: TRBV11-3
j_call: TRBJ1-2
cdr3_nt: TGTGCCAGCAGATACACTGGGGGGTATGGCTACACCTTC
cdr3_aa: CASRYTGGYGYTF

clone_size: few
d_call: .
v_call: TRBV5-4
j_call: TRBJ2-7
cdr3_nt: TGTGCCAGCAGCTTGGGACTAGTCGCCGAGCAGTACTTC
cdr3_aa: CASSLGLVAEQYF

clone_size: .
d_call: .
v_call: TRBV7-9
j_call: TRBJ2-7
cdr3_nt: TGTGCCAGCAGCTTTCAGGGGTTGCGCGAGCAGTACTTC
cdr3_aa: CASSFQGLREQYF

clone_size: few
d_call: TRBD1
v_call: TRBV14
j_call: TRBJ1-4
cdr3_nt: TGTGCCAGCAGCCAAAATGACAGGGGACAAGGGAAACTGTTTTTT
cdr3_aa: CASSQNDRGQGKLFF

clone_size: .
d_call: .
v_call: TRBV2
j_call: TRBJ2-5
cdr3_nt: TGTGCCAGCAGTGAGGGGTTGAGGGGGTCCCAGTACTTC
cdr3_aa: CASSEGLRGSQYF

clone_size: few
d_call: TRBD2
v_call: TRBV5-4
j_call: TRBJ2-3
cdr3_nt: TGTGCCAGCAGCTTGTATTCGGGGGGGCATATAGATACGCAGTATTTT
cdr3_aa: CASSLYSGGHIDTQYF

clone_size: .
d_call: .
v_call: TRBV7-3
j_call: TRBJ1-2
cdr3_nt: TGTGCCAGCAGCTCCCCGACAGGCACTAACTATGGCTACACCTTC
cdr3_aa: CASSSPTGTNYGYTF

clone_size: .
d_call: .
v_call: TRBV2
j_call: TRBJ2-7
cdr3_nt: TGTGCCAGCAGATTTGGCAGAAACTACGAGCAGTACTTC
cdr3_aa: CASRFGRNYEQYF

clone_size: .
d_call: TRBD2
v_call: TRBV5-5
j_call: TRBJ2-1
cdr3_nt: TGTGCCAGCAGCTTGGGGACTAGCGGGAGGCGAAATGAGCAGTTCTTC
cdr3_aa: CASSLGTSGRRNEQFF

clone_size: .
d_call: .
v_call: TRBV14
j_call: TRBJ1-1
cdr3_nt: TGTGCCAGCAGCCAAGTGCGGGGCACTGAAGCTTTCTTT
cdr3_aa: CASSQVRGTEAFF

clone_size: .
d_call: .
v_call: TRBV7-9
j_call: TRBJ1-1
cdr3_nt: TGTGCCAGCAGCTCCCCCTTGAACACTGAAGCTTTCTTT
cdr3_aa: CASSSPLNTEAFF

clone_size: .
d_call: TRBD2
v_call: TRBV5-1
j_call: TRBJ2-1
cdr3_nt: TGCGCCAGCAGCTTGGGGACTAGCCGGGGCAATGAGCAGTTCTTC
cdr3_aa: CASSLGTSRGNEQFF

clone_size: .
d_call: TRBD1
v_call: TRBV6-6
j_call: TRBJ1-2
cdr3_nt: TGTGCCAGCAGTGACAGGGGTAGTAACTATGGCTACACCTTC
cdr3_aa: CASSDRGSNYGYTF

clone_size: few
d_call: .
v_call: TRBV29-1
j_call: TRBJ1-1
cdr3_nt: TGCAGCGGGTACAGGGAAGAAAACACTGAAGCTTTCTTT
cdr3_aa: CSGYREENTEAFF

clone_size: .
d_call: .
v_call: TRBV7-2
j_call: TRBJ2-3
cdr3_nt: TGTGCCAGCAGCAAACAGGGAATCACAGATACGCAGTATTTT
cdr3_aa: CASSKQGITDTQYF

clone_size: .
d_call: TRBD1
v_call: TRBV6-1
j_call: TRBJ2-7
cdr3_nt: TGTGCCAGCAGTCAATCCGGGACAGGGAGCTACGAGCAGTACTTC
cdr3_aa: CASSQSGTGSYEQYF

clone_size: few
d_call: .
v_call: TRBV5-4
j_call: TRBJ1-1
cdr3_nt: TGTGCCAGCAGCTTGATCAGAGGTCGGAACACTGAAGCTTTCTTT
cdr3_aa: CASSLIRGRNTEAFF

clone_size: few
d_call: .
v_call: TRBV7-6
j_call: TRBJ1-1
cdr3_nt: TGTGCCAGCAGCCCCACGAGGGTGGACACTGAAGCTTTCTTT
cdr3_aa: CASSPTRVDTEAFF

clone_size: few
d_call: .
v_call: TRBV29-1
j_call: TRBJ2-5
cdr3_nt: TGCAGCGTAGGGGGTGGACGGACCCAAACGAAGACCCAGTACTTC
cdr3_aa: CSVGGGRTQTKTQYF